Listed below are T cell receptor beta chains from one sample, sequenced in a study of human T cells and chemical hapten exposure. TCRdb recomputed calls from the RACE reads with MiXCR, one row per CDR3 protein. The sample records roughly 130,000 distinct CDR3 sequences, approximately 10% being singletons. Sample: whole blood, taken in connection with sensitization to the hapten diphenylcyclopropenone (DPC). The receptors originated from a woman aged 45 to 65 with alopecia areata. Some clones in this sample may be carry-over from other donors' samples. Both conserved end residues are part of each CDR3. Fields, in order: J gene, D gene, V gene, clone size, CDR3 DNA, CDR3 protein. The D gene is left open where the match is weak. A row's size may be missing; if present it is once, few, many or a size class.

j_call: TRBJ2-3
d_call: TRBD2
v_call: TRBV9
clone_size: .
cdr3_nt: TGTGCCAGCAGCGTGGACGGGAGGGGCACAGATACGCAGTATTTT
cdr3_aa: CASSVDGRGTDTQYF

j_call: TRBJ1-2
d_call: TRBD1
v_call: TRBV3-1
clone_size: .
cdr3_nt: TGTGCCAGCAGCCCTGGGACAGGGGGCGTCTATGGCTACACCTTC
cdr3_aa: CASSPGTGGVYGYTF

j_call: TRBJ2-3
d_call: TRBD2
v_call: TRBV2
clone_size: few
cdr3_nt: TGTGCCAGCAACAGACTAGCCGGGACGGATACGCAGTATTTT
cdr3_aa: CASNRLAGTDTQYF

j_call: TRBJ1-5
d_call: .
v_call: TRBV12-5
clone_size: .
cdr3_nt: TGTGCTAGTGGTTTGGACACAGCAGGTTATCAGCCCCAGCATTTT
cdr3_aa: CASGLDTAGYQPQHF

j_call: TRBJ2-2
d_call: .
v_call: TRBV10-3
clone_size: .
cdr3_nt: TGTGCCATCAGTGGGGGCTCTAACACCGGGGAGCTGTTTTTT
cdr3_aa: CAISGGSNTGELFF

j_call: TRBJ2-6
d_call: .
v_call: TRBV30
clone_size: few
cdr3_nt: TGTGCCTGGAGTGTACAAGGGGGGGCCGGGGCCAACGTCCTGACTTTC
cdr3_aa: CAWSVQGGAGANVLTF

j_call: TRBJ2-3
d_call: .
v_call: TRBV27
clone_size: few
cdr3_nt: TGTGCCAGCAGGTATAGGGGGACAGATACGCAGTATTTT
cdr3_aa: CASRYRGTDTQYF

j_call: TRBJ2-3
d_call: .
v_call: TRBV7-2
clone_size: .
cdr3_nt: TGTGCCAGCAGCATGGACAACACAGATACGCAGTATTTT
cdr3_aa: CASSMDNTDTQYF

j_call: TRBJ1-5
d_call: .
v_call: TRBV28
clone_size: .
cdr3_nt: TGTGCCAGCAGCCCCGAGCAGTTCAATCAGCCCCAGCATTTT
cdr3_aa: CASSPEQFNQPQHF

j_call: TRBJ1-4
d_call: .
v_call: TRBV6-1
clone_size: .
cdr3_nt: TGTGCCAGCAACCCTCTCTTAGCAACTAATGAAAAACTGTTTTTT
cdr3_aa: CASNPLLATNEKLFF

j_call: TRBJ1-6
d_call: .
v_call: TRBV21-1
clone_size: .
cdr3_nt: TGTGCCAGCAGCAATCGGAAGGGAAGTTCACCCCTCCACTTT
cdr3_aa: CASSNRKGSSPLHF

j_call: TRBJ1-2
d_call: TRBD1
v_call: TRBV5-5
clone_size: few
cdr3_nt: TGTGCCAGCAGCGTCTGGACAGGGTCGGTTGGCTACACCTTC
cdr3_aa: CASSVWTGSVGYTF

j_call: TRBJ2-7
d_call: TRBD1
v_call: TRBV12-3/TRBV12-4
clone_size: few
cdr3_nt: TGTGCCAGCAGTTACAGGGGGCTGTCCTACGAGCAGTACTTC
cdr3_aa: CASSYRGLSYEQYF

j_call: TRBJ2-7
d_call: .
v_call: TRBV3-1
clone_size: few
cdr3_nt: TGTGCCAGCAGCTTAGGGACTCTCTCCTACGAGCAGTACTTC
cdr3_aa: CASSLGTLSYEQYF

j_call: TRBJ1-5
d_call: .
v_call: TRBV2
clone_size: few
cdr3_nt: TGTGCCAGCAGCCCTAGGGGGGCTTTTCAGCCCCAGCATTTT
cdr3_aa: CASSPRGAFQPQHF

j_call: TRBJ1-2
d_call: .
v_call: TRBV20-1
clone_size: .
cdr3_nt: TGCAGTGCTAGAGATGACCCTAACTATGGCTACACCTTC
cdr3_aa: CSARDDPNYGYTF

j_call: TRBJ2-7
d_call: .
v_call: TRBV24-1
clone_size: many
cdr3_nt: TGTGCCACCCAACGGAGTTCGGGCGAGCAGTACTTC
cdr3_aa: CATQRSSGEQYF

j_call: TRBJ1-1
d_call: .
v_call: TRBV12-3/TRBV12-4
clone_size: .
cdr3_nt: TGTGCCAGTGGACTAGGAGGGAGGGGAACTGAAGCTTTCTTT
cdr3_aa: CASGLGGRGTEAFF

j_call: TRBJ2-3
d_call: .
v_call: TRBV20-1
clone_size: many
cdr3_nt: TGCAGTGCTAGAGATTGGGGCAGGGCCCCCACAGATACGCAGTATTTT
cdr3_aa: CSARDWGRAPTDTQYF

j_call: TRBJ1-2
d_call: .
v_call: TRBV6-1
clone_size: .
cdr3_nt: TGTGCCAGCAGTGAGGTCGGGGAGGAATATGGCTACACCTTC
cdr3_aa: CASSEVGEEYGYTF

j_call: TRBJ2-1
d_call: .
v_call: TRBV5-1
clone_size: many
cdr3_nt: TGCGCCAGCAGCCTGCTGGGGGACCCCTACAATGAGCAGTTCTTC
cdr3_aa: CASSLLGDPYNEQFF

j_call: TRBJ2-3
d_call: .
v_call: TRBV12-3/TRBV12-4
clone_size: few
cdr3_nt: TGTGCCAGCAGTTTACGCCAGCGACTAAGCACAGATACGCAGTATTTT
cdr3_aa: CASSLRQRLSTDTQYF

j_call: TRBJ1-3
d_call: .
v_call: TRBV29-1
clone_size: .
cdr3_nt: TGCAGCGCTCAGGAGTTCTCTGGAAACACCATATATTTT
cdr3_aa: CSAQEFSGNTIYF

j_call: TRBJ2-7
d_call: .
v_call: TRBV29-1
clone_size: many
cdr3_nt: TGCAGCGTTGGTACTAGCTCCCGCGGGCAGTACTTC
cdr3_aa: CSVGTSSRGQYF

j_call: TRBJ1-5
d_call: TRBD1
v_call: TRBV20-1
clone_size: .
cdr3_nt: TGCAGTGCAAGACCGACAGGGGTCGAGTCGGGGCTTGTTTCGGGCCGCAATCAGCCCCAGCATTTT
cdr3_aa: CSARPTGVESGLVSGRNQPQHF

j_call: TRBJ1-2
d_call: TRBD1
v_call: TRBV28
clone_size: many
cdr3_nt: TGTGCCAGCAGAGCTCCGGGACAGCAGAACTATGGCTACACCTTC
cdr3_aa: CASRAPGQQNYGYTF

j_call: TRBJ2-4
d_call: .
v_call: TRBV11-2
clone_size: .
cdr3_nt: TGTGCCAGCAGCTTAGATAATCAGACCTCGAAAAACATTCAGTACTTC
cdr3_aa: CASSLDNQTSKNIQYF

j_call: TRBJ2-3
d_call: .
v_call: TRBV12-3/TRBV12-4
clone_size: .
cdr3_nt: TGTGCCAGCAGCCGGGACGGTGGGGGAGATACGCAGTATTTT
cdr3_aa: CASSRDGGGDTQYF

j_call: TRBJ2-1
d_call: .
v_call: TRBV6-2/TRBV6-3
clone_size: .
cdr3_nt: TGTGCCAGCAGTTACCAGGTGTACAATGAGCAGTTCTTC
cdr3_aa: CASSYQVYNEQFF

j_call: TRBJ1-2
d_call: TRBD1
v_call: TRBV20-1
clone_size: many
cdr3_nt: TGCAGTGCTCAGGACAGGGGGGAAGCTACTTCTGGCTACACCTTC
cdr3_aa: CSAQDRGEATSGYTF

j_call: TRBJ1-1
d_call: .
v_call: TRBV5-1
clone_size: .
cdr3_nt: TGCGCCAGCAGCTTGACGGCCGACACTGAAGCTTTCTTT
cdr3_aa: CASSLTADTEAFF

j_call: TRBJ1-1
d_call: .
v_call: TRBV12-3/TRBV12-4
clone_size: few
cdr3_nt: TGTGCCAGCAGCCGCAGGGGCAAAACTGAAGCTTTCTTT
cdr3_aa: CASSRRGKTEAFF

j_call: TRBJ1-1
d_call: TRBD1
v_call: TRBV6-1
clone_size: few
cdr3_nt: TGTGCCAGCAGCGCCATCATAGGGACAGGGGGTGCAGAAGCTTTCTTT
cdr3_aa: CASSAIIGTGGAEAFF

j_call: TRBJ2-3
d_call: .
v_call: TRBV20-1
clone_size: many
cdr3_nt: TGCAGTGCTTACGGGGCCGAGGGAGATACGCAGTATTTT
cdr3_aa: CSAYGAEGDTQYF

j_call: TRBJ2-3
d_call: .
v_call: TRBV6-5
clone_size: few
cdr3_nt: TGTGCCAGCAGTTACGGGCTAGCTGCTAGCACAGATACGCAGTATTTT
cdr3_aa: CASSYGLAASTDTQYF

j_call: TRBJ2-1
d_call: TRBD2
v_call: TRBV20-1
clone_size: many
cdr3_nt: TGCAGTGGTGTAAGAAGCGGGATCAAAGCTTACAATGAGCAGTTCTTC
cdr3_aa: CSGVRSGIKAYNEQFF

j_call: TRBJ2-3
d_call: TRBD1
v_call: TRBV6-5
clone_size: many
cdr3_nt: TGTGCCAGCAGTTACTCGAGGACAGGCGCAGATACGCAGTATTTT
cdr3_aa: CASSYSRTGADTQYF

j_call: TRBJ1-1
d_call: TRBD1
v_call: TRBV5-1
clone_size: few
cdr3_nt: TGCGCCAGCAGCTCGGACAGGTCTAGCACTGAAGCTTTCTTT
cdr3_aa: CASSSDRSSTEAFF

j_call: TRBJ1-1
d_call: .
v_call: TRBV12-3/TRBV12-4
clone_size: .
cdr3_nt: TGTGCCAGCAGTCCCGGGGGCAAGACGGAAGCTTTCTTT
cdr3_aa: CASSPGGKTEAFF